This T cell receptor beta chain derives from a study of blood T cell repertoires in COVID-19. Study in general: PBMCs, B-cell-depleted T cells, or T cells provided the cDNA or gDNA that made up the material.

Participants were aged about 18 to 95 years, lived in roughly 25 US areas, and enrolled virtually. Cohort allocation depended upon clinical history that participants reported. The CDR3 is 15 amino acids. Germline V gene lookup returns CDR1 GTSNPN and CDR2 SVGIG (reference sequence). Trimming cost V 3 bases and J 2 bases, with 17 bases left between them. Authors' processing steps: Researchers report that nucleated cell counts were estimated from reference gene primer amplification. The protocol was immunoSEQ multiplex PCR, while the TCRdb copy is restricted to in-frame clones and leaves out a portion. V, J and clone size are those of that table, while D and trimming were read from the DNA. The sample has 150,000 to 190,000 clones; 80% to 90% are singletons.

This receptor was identified in a man between 50 and 59 years old who had recovered from COVID-19. The sequenced sample consisted of PBMCs or T cells enriched from blood (not recorded which). The V and J genes are TRBV30 and TRBJ2-7; D possibly corresponds to TRBD1 (7 bases). In DNA form, the CDR3 reads TGTGCCTGGAGGGGACGACAGGGAGGTGCCTACGAGCAGTACTTC. This gives the protein CAWRGRQGGAYEQYF.